This T cell receptor beta chain was recovered during a study of OX40 agonist ivuxolimab in advanced cancers. The study, taken as a whole, reports: At 0.1 to 3.0 mg/kg, CD4+ and CD8+ blood T cells expanded clonally by week 6. Part of the nonresponder group also had normalized T-cell clonal expansion that was low.

The CDR3 extends over 16 amino acids. V lost 5 bases to trimming and J lost 4 bases, with 17 bases between them. Germline V gene data show CDR1 as SNHLY and CDR2 as FYNNEI. Profiled with immunoSEQ multiplex PCR; TCRdb holds only in-frame clones, not every one. The data show roughly 38,000 clones, more than 75% seen once. Concerning this clone itself: Antigen unknown.

The receptor was isolated from an adult with an advanced solid tumor such as melanoma, head and neck, liver or kidney cancer. The specimen comprised CD4+ or CD8+ T cells sorted from blood, sampled in a trial of the OX40 agonist ivuxolimab. The chain recombines TRBV2 with TRBJ2-2, with D possibly matching TRBD2 (6 bases). Written as DNA, the CDR3 is TGTGCCAGCAGTTATACCAGAATCGGGGGCACCGGGGAGCTGTTTTTT. Translating it yields CASSYTRIGGTGELFF.